This T cell receptor (beta chain) was recorded in a study of blood T cell repertoires in COVID-19. The CDR3 is made up of 14 amino acids. V lost 6 bases, J lost 6 bases, and 15 bases lay in between. TCRdb's table, derived via immunoSEQ multiplex PCR, lists solely in-frame clones and lacks some. This sample has 200,000 to 300,000 clones, with around four fifths found just once. J is TRBJ2-1 and V is TRBV6-7, with D possibly being TRBD1 (6 bases). TRBV6-7 is sorted into the ORF group, with uncertain function. The sample consisted of peripheral blood. This sequence was found in a woman aged 55-69 years with active or convalescent COVID-19. The DNA of the CDR3 is TGTGCCAGCAGGCTAGTACAGGGCTTCAATGAGCAGTTCTTC. It is translated as CASRLVQGFNEQFF.